The rows below give T cell receptor beta chains drawn from one sample of a study of cytomegalovirus exposure and HLA in healthy donors. This table comes from immunoSEQ multiplex PCR, and its TCRdb copy is limited to in-frame clones, with some not included. The sample includes 220,000 or so clones, around four fifths of them seen just once. Sequenced: PBMCs. All receptors derive from a woman aged 25 to 39 in good health and CMV-seropositive. CDR3s include the opening cysteine and the closing phenylalanine or tryptophan. D genes are given only for firm matches. Clone size is given for some rows only: seen once, a few or many times, or a class if the clone is expanded.

TRBV27	-	TRBJ2-7	-	CASSLYREYEQYF	TGTGCCAGCAGTTTATACAGGGAATACGAGCAGTACTTC
TRBV28	TRBD2	TRBJ2-3	-	CAVIGASGTSTDTQYF	TGTGCCGTAATTGGGGCTAGCGGAACTAGCACAGATACGCAGTATTTT
TRBV2	-	TRBJ1-1	-	CATTTLMNTEAFF	TGTGCCACAACTACTTTGATGAACACTGAAGCTTTCTTT
TRBV7-2	TRBD2	TRBJ2-3	-	CASSLTSGTDTQYF	TGTGCCAGCAGCTTAACTAGCGGCACAGATACGCAGTATTTT
TRBV2	-	TRBJ2-7	-	CASSEIPLTGNFVSGVSYEQYF	TGTGCCAGCAGTGAAATCCCGCTCACAGGGAACTTCGTTTCAGGGGTTTCCTACGAGCAGTACTTC
TRBV5-1	TRBD2	TRBJ2-5	-	CASSLAVSLAGEGGETQYF	TGCGCCAGCAGCTTGGCCGTTTCACTAGCGGGAGAAGGGGGAGAGACCCAGTACTTC
TRBV28	-	TRBJ2-7	-	CASSLPRGTYEQYF	TGTGCCAGCAGTTTACCGAGGGGTACCTACGAGCAGTACTTC
TRBV7-8	TRBD1	TRBJ1-4	-	CASSDGQGREKLFF	TGTGCCAGCAGCGACGGACAGGGGAGAGAAAAACTGTTTTTT
TRBV18	TRBD1	TRBJ1-2	many	CASSPPTGYGYTF	TGTGCCAGCTCACCACCGACAGGGTATGGCTACACCTTC
TRBV29-1	-	TRBJ2-5	once	CSVVLPGETQYF	TGCAGCGTTGTCTTGCCAGGGGAGACCCAGTACTTC
TRBV7-9	-	TRBJ1-1	-	CASSLAGGFLMNTEAFF	TGTGCCAGCAGCTTAGCGGGCGGATTTTTAATGAACACTGAAGCTTTCTTT
TRBV6-5	-	TRBJ1-5	-	CASGSPYSNQPQHF	TGTGCCAGCGGCTCCCCGTATAGCAATCAGCCCCAGCATTTT
TRBV10-2	TRBD2	TRBJ2-1	-	CASRQTSGVYNEQFF	TGCGCCAGCAGGCAAACTAGCGGGGTTTACAATGAGCAGTTCTTC
TRBV10-1	TRBD2	TRBJ2-7	-	CAGGGHEQYF	TGCGCCGGCGGGGGACACGAGCAGTACTTC
TRBV6-1	-	TRBJ2-1	-	CASSEAGDPYNEQFF	TGTGCCAGCAGTGAAGCGGGAGACCCCTACAATGAGCAGTTCTTC
TRBV30	-	TRBJ2-1	-	CAWKVVEGSYNEQFF	TGTGCCTGGAAGGTCGTGGAGGGGTCCTACAATGAGCAGTTCTTC
TRBV9	TRBD1	TRBJ2-1	-	CASSVGQGNYNEQFF	TGTGCCAGCAGCGTCGGACAGGGAAACTACAATGAGCAGTTCTTC
TRBV28	-	TRBJ1-5	few	CASSLTRVKNGNQPQHF	TGTGCCAGCAGCTTAACCCGGGTGAAGAACGGAAATCAGCCCCAGCATTTT
TRBV18	-	TRBJ1-1	-	CASSPPSLGTEAFF	TGTGCCAGCTCACCCCCCTCGTTGGGCACTGAAGCTTTCTTT
TRBV11-2	-	TRBJ2-7	-	CASSLAVSYEQYF	TGTGCCAGCAGCTTAGCTGTTTCCTACGAGCAGTACTTC
TRBV14	-	TRBJ1-1	-	CASSQDLGGYTEAFF	TGTGCCAGCAGCCAAGATCTGGGAGGTTACACTGAAGCTTTCTTT
TRBV28	-	TRBJ1-5	-	CASSLRGIYSNQPQHF	TGTGCCAGCAGTTTAAGAGGGATCTATAGCAATCAGCCCCAGCATTTT
TRBV27	-	TRBJ1-1	-	CASSLDPLNTEAFF	TGTGCCAGCAGTCTTGACCCATTGAACACTGAAGCTTTCTTT
TRBV29-1	-	TRBJ1-2	once	CSVGYRLSYGYTF	TGCAGCGTCGGCTACAGGCTCTCCTATGGCTACACCTTC
TRBV2	-	TRBJ2-7	-	CASSEGVGNSYEQYF	TGTGCCAGCAGTGAAGGGGTCGGGAACTCCTACGAGCAGTACTTC
TRBV28	-	TRBJ1-4	few	CASSLYDSAFGKLFF	TGTGCCAGCAGTTTATACGACAGCGCCTTCGGAAAACTGTTTTTT
TRBV18	TRBD1	TRBJ2-7	-	CASSSPTGDEQYF	TGTGCCAGCTCATCACCGACAGGGGACGAGCAGTACTTC
TRBV5-1	-	TRBJ2-2	-	CASSLAWGRVRGDTGELFF	TGCGCCAGCAGCTTGGCCTGGGGCAGGGTGCGAGGCGACACCGGGGAGCTGTTTTTT
TRBV4-3	TRBD2	TRBJ2-1	-	CASSQDTAGIHNEQFF	TGCGCCAGCAGCCAAGATACAGCGGGAATTCACAATGAGCAGTTCTTC
TRBV12-5	TRBD2	TRBJ2-1	-	CASGLRLAGESEQFF	TGTGCTAGTGGTTTGCGACTAGCGGGAGAGAGTGAGCAGTTCTTC
TRBV5-1	-	TRBJ2-2	-	CASSLGIQENTGELFF	TGCGCCAGCAGCTTGGGGATACAGGAGAACACCGGGGAGCTGTTTTTT
TRBV6-1	-	TRBJ2-7	-	CASSRSGTTAYEQYF	TGTGCCAGCAGCAGGAGCGGGACAACTGCCTACGAGCAGTACTTC
TRBV2	-	TRBJ1-1	-	CASPIQRTPLNTEAFF	TGTGCCAGCCCTATTCAGAGAACACCTCTGAACACTGAAGCTTTCTTT
TRBV27	-	TRBJ2-1	-	CASTRNNEQFF	TGTGCCAGCACCAGGAACAATGAGCAGTTCTTC
TRBV28	-	TRBJ1-2	-	CASSPPPGIGYGYTF	TGTGCCAGCAGCCCTCCCCCGGGGATAGGGTATGGCTACACCTTC
TRBV5-1	-	TRBJ2-2	-	CASSLVRALYTGELFF	TGCGCCAGCAGCTTGGTTAGGGCCCTTTACACCGGGGAGCTGTTTTTT
TRBV4-1	-	TRBJ2-6	once	CASSSFGANVLTF	TGCGCCAGCAGCTCTTTTGGGGCCAACGTCCTGACTTTC
TRBV6-5	TRBD1	TRBJ2-7	-	CASRQGGSTYEQYF	TGTGCCAGCAGACAGGGGGGCTCCACCTACGAGCAGTACTTC
TRBV6-5	-	TRBJ2-7	few	CASRSRDFYEQYF	TGTGCCAGCAGAAGCCGGGACTTCTACGAGCAGTACTTC
TRBV6-6	-	TRBJ2-7	-	CASSPRLADYEQYF	TGTGCCAGCAGTCCCCGATTAGCGGACTACGAGCAGTACTTC
TRBV2	-	TRBJ1-1	-	CASSEIPNGNTEAFF	TGTGCCAGCAGTGAAATCCCAAACGGGAACACTGAAGCTTTCTTT